This T cell receptor beta chain was recorded in a study of T cells expressing NK-cell markers. As regards this clonotype: Its antigen is currently unknown.

Broader study findings: Of the CD8+ T cells in about 6 donors, 1.0-7.0% belonged to dominant NKG2C+ clonotypes. Four of the donors also had these clonotypes leading their CD3+CD56-NKG2C+ fraction.

The CDR3 runs 14 residues. Germline V gives CDR1 ENHRY, CDR2 SYGVKD. A 5'RACE template switching approach incorporating UMIs was used to make TCR beta cDNA. TCRdb processed the 5' RACE reads again and assigns one entry to each CDR3 protein, with no DNA. Its listing shows roughly 390,000 distinct CDR3 sequences. The clonotype was recovered from a man aged 18 to 69 in good health. The chain couples TRBV10-3 to TRBJ1-5. Material: blood T cells: a sorted CD56 or NKG2C T cell subset, CD4+ or CD8+ T cells, or bulk PBMC T cells (not recorded which). CDR3 region: CAISEISGGEPQHF.